The next 30 T cell receptor beta chains were all read from a single sample in a study of blood T cell repertoires in COVID-19. The assay was immunoSEQ multiplex PCR, and TCRdb's table has in-frame clones only and misses some. The data hold over 150,000 clones, with roughly four fifths observed a single time. Sequenced material: peripheral blood. These receptors all stem from a woman aged 60 to 75 with acute or convalescent COVID-19.

The V gene is TRBV6-5, the J gene TRBJ1-2; D not certain. CDR3 length: 14 amino acids. With 6 bases removed from V and 1 base from J, the gap between germline ends came to 12 bases. Per the germline V gene, CDR1 is MNHEY and CDR2 is SVGAGI. CDR3 DNA: TGTGCCAGCAGGGACCTCGGGAATAACTATGGCTACACCTTC. This sequence encodes CASRDLGNNYGYTF.

The chain joins TRBV3-1 (or the pseudogene TRBV3-2) to TRBJ1-4, with 8 bases matching TRBD1. This CDR3 contains 17 residues. The V gene end was trimmed by 3 bases and the J gene end by 7 bases; junction bases not matched to a gene: 13. Germline loops: CDR1 LGHDT, CDR2 YNNKEL (reference sequence). The CDR3 loop is CASSHKIKTGAPEKLFF. The CDR3 DNA follows: TGTGCCAGCAGCCACAAGATTAAGACAGGGGCGCCTGAAAAACTGTTTTTT.

The V call is TRBV3-1 (or the pseudogene TRBV3-2), the J call TRBJ2-7, with 8 nucleotides matching TRBD2. Per germline, CDR1 LGHDT and CDR2 YNNKEL (reference sequence). The CDR3 has 17 residues. V was pared by 3 bases and J by 2 bases, with 12 bases of the junction left unmatched. The CDR3 region has the DNA TGTGCCAGCAGCCAGGGAGCGGGGGCGCACACTACCTACGAGCAGTACTTC. The encoded protein is CASSQGAGAHTTYEQYF.

The rearrangement links TRBV6-5 to TRBJ1-3, with D unclear. The germline V gene has CDR1 MNHEY and CDR2 SVGAGI. The CDR3 is 13 amino acids. V dropped 7 bases and J dropped 0 bases, with 7 bases sitting between them. The CDR3, as DNA: TGTGCCAGCACCCAGGACTCTGGAAACACCATATATTTT. This sequence encodes CASTQDSGNTIYF.

This clone was seen once. The chain uses TRBV19 and TRBJ1-5; no definite D call. Germline values: CDR1 LNHDA, CDR2 SQIVND (reference sequence). V lost 4 bases to trimming and J lost 0 bases, with 13 bases between them. The CDR3 is made up of 16 amino acids. CDR3: CASSREAGYSNQPQHF. In DNA form, the CDR3 reads TGTGCCAGTAGTAGGGAGGCAGGATATAGCAATCAGCCCCAGCATTTT.

The V gene is TRBV18, the J gene TRBJ1-1, with 7 nucleotides matching TRBD1. The CDR3 contains 12 residues. Germline CDR1 reads KGHSH; CDR2 reads LQKENI. V lost 3 bases and J lost 11; bases outside the gene matches: 6. The CDR3 DNA is TGTGCCAGCTCACCCGACAGGGTCTTCGCTTTCTTT. Translation gives CASSPDRVFAFF.

This sequence joins TRBV7-9 and TRBJ2-5; perhaps TRBD2 as D (5 bases). V was shortened by 3 bases and J by 1 base, with 9 bases between the two germline ends. This CDR3 is 14 amino acids long. The germline CDR1 and CDR2 sequences are SEHNR and FQNEAQ (reference sequence). The CDR3 reads CASSFDAGQETQYF. DNA of the CDR3: TGTGCCAGCAGCTTCGACGCGGGCCAAGAGACCCAGTACTTC. The variable domain in full, with the rest retrieved from reference TRBV7-9 and TRBJ2-5, is DTGVSQNPRHKITKRGQNVTFRCDPISEHNRLYWYRQTLGQGPEFLTYFQNEAQLEKSRLLSDRFSAERPKGSFSTLEIQRTEQGDSAMYLCASSFDAGQETQYFGPGTRLLVL.

The CDR3: CASSPPGTTYEQYV. The CDR3 DNA reads as TGTGCCAGCAGTCCCCCTGGGACTACCTACGAGCAGTACGTC. The chain couples TRBV6-1 to TRBJ2-7; 7 bases agree with TRBD2. The CDR3 sequence is 14 residues long. The ends lost 5 bases at V and 2 bases at J; junction bases unmatched: 6. Germline CDR1 MNHNS, CDR2 SASEGT.

The gene calls are TRBV6-5 and TRBJ1-2; D unresolved. Trimming left V 2 bases short and J 2 bases short, with 9 bases between. This CDR3 contains 14 residues. Germline assignment: CDR1 MNHEY and CDR2 SVGAGI. The CDR3 reads CASSYQMENYGYTF. CDR3 bases: TGTGCCAGCAGTTACCAGATGGAGAACTATGGCTACACCTTC.

This clone came up a few times. The chain joins TRBV28 to TRBJ1-5; 12 positions agree with TRBD1. Germline CDR1 reads MDHEN; CDR2 reads SYDVKM. This CDR3 contains 16 residues. Trimming took 3 bases from V and 5 from J; bases not matched to a gene: 5. The CDR3 sequence is CASSLVGQGAYQPQHF. As DNA, the CDR3 is TGTGCCAGCAGTTTGGTGGGACAGGGGGCCTATCAGCCCCAGCATTTT.

As DNA, the CDR3 is TGTGCCAGCAGAGGACAGGTACCAGATACGCAGTATTTT. It translates to CASRGQVPDTQYF. The chain recombines TRBV27 with TRBJ2-3, with 7 bases matching TRBD1. J gave up 4 bases and V 6 bases, and 4 bases lay outside the gene matches. Germline V lookup: CDR1 MNHEY, CDR2 SMNVEV (reference sequence). This CDR3 region has 13 residues.

CDR3 sequence: CASYRSSGANVLTF. CDR3 in DNA: TGTGCCAGCTATAGGAGCTCTGGGGCCAACGTCCTGACTTTC. The V call is TRBV2, the J call TRBJ2-6, with D uncertain. The CDR3 length is 14 residues. Trimming removed 8 bases at V and 0 bases at J, with 8 bases between. Germline loops: CDR1 SNHLY, CDR2 FYNNEI. The whole variable domain, filled in from reference TRBV2 and TRBJ2-6, reads EPEVTQTPSHQVTQMGQEVILRCVPISNHLYFYWYRQILGQKVEFLVSFYNNEISEKSEIFDDQFSVERPDGSNFTLKIRSTKLEDSAMYFCASYRSSGANVLTFGAGSRLTVL.

The rearrangement joins TRBV5-6 to TRBJ2-7, with D perhaps TRBD2 (5 bases). The CDR3 is made up of 13 amino acids. With 1 base removed from V and 4 bases from J, the gap between germline ends came to 9 bases. Germline-derived CDR1 and CDR2 are SGHDT and YYEEEE. The CDR3 nucleotides read TGTGCCAGCAGCTTGCGACGGGGATACGAGCAGTACGTC. Amino acid sequence: CASSLRRGYEQYV.

The V and J genes are TRBV3-1 (or the pseudogene TRBV3-2) and TRBJ2-1, with D hard to call. This CDR3 has 14 amino acids. Germline CDR1 reads LGHDT; CDR2 reads YNNKEL (reference sequence). Trimming removed 4 bases from V and 6 bases from J, with 13 bases in between. CDR3 in DNA: TGTGCCAGCAGCCTTGGTGTTAGGAGCAATGAGCAGTTCTTC. Its translation is CASSLGVRSNEQFF.

The genes are TRBV19 and TRBJ1-1; 11 nucleotides align to TRBD1. Germline lookup yields CDR1 LNHDA and CDR2 SQIVND (reference sequence). V was clipped by 0 bases and J by 8 bases; unmatched bases: 8. The CDR3 runs 16 residues. CDR3 region: CASSIDGRTGGTEAFF. The DNA for the CDR3 is TGTGCCAGTAGTATAGATGGGAGGACAGGGGGCACCGAAGCTTTCTTT.

The rearrangement links TRBV28 to TRBJ1-1, with TRBD1 matching over 9 bases. CDR1 and CDR2 from the germline V gene are MDHEN and SYDVKM. The CDR3 loop spans 14 amino acids. V was clipped by 7 bases and J by 7 bases; unmatched bases: 10. CDR3 DNA sequence: TGTGCCAGCACCCCCGGGGACAGGGAGGGTGAAGCTTTCTTT. This translates into CASTPGDREGEAFF.

At least ten counts were recorded for this clone. As DNA, the CDR3 is TGCGCCAGCAGCTTGGGCGGGTCTAGCAATCAGCCCCAGCATTTT. Residues: CASSLGGSSNQPQHF. The chain uses TRBV5-1 and TRBJ1-5; D gene unclear. Looked up from germline, CDR1 is SGHRS and CDR2 is YFSETQ. The CDR3 runs 15 residues. Between the trimmed V and J ends, which lost 0 bases and 0 bases, there was a span of 7 bases.

J is TRBJ2-1 and V is TRBV13; TRBD2 matches at 8 bases. Germline V lookup: CDR1 PRHDT, CDR2 FYEKMQ (reference sequence). V dropped 1 base and J dropped 8; count of bases not matched to a gene: 7. CDR3 length equals 15 residues. The CDR3 sequence is CASSLEGLGSDEQFF. The CDR3 nucleotides read TGTGCCAGCAGCTTAGAGGGACTAGGATCGGATGAGCAGTTCTTC.

The J gene is TRBJ2-7, the V gene TRBV20-1; 10 bases are shared with TRBD2. Per the germline V gene, CDR1 is DFQATT and CDR2 is SNEGSKA (reference sequence). V shed 3 bases, J shed 5 bases, and the junction held 10 bases outside the gene matches. This CDR3 region has 15 residues. In DNA form, the CDR3 reads TGCAGTGCTAGTAGTCCGCTAGCGGGGGTGAACGAGCAGTACTTC. Amino acids: CSASSPLAGVNEQYF.

The genes are TRBV15 and TRBJ2-1; TRBD2 matches at 9 bases. V was pared by 1 base and J by 10 bases, with 11 bases of the junction left unmatched. The CDR3 loop spans 16 amino acids. The germline gives CDR1 LNHNV, CDR2 YYDKDF (reference sequence). The CDR3 DNA follows: TGTGCCACCAGCAGAGGGAGAGGTCTAGCGGGGAACGAGCAGTTCTTC. This encodes CATSRGRGLAGNEQFF.

V usage is TRBV20-1 and J usage is TRBJ2-7, with D unclear. CDR1 is DFQATT and CDR2 is SNEGSKA in the germline V gene (reference sequence). V was pared by 5 bases and J by 3 bases, with 8 bases between. The CDR3 consists of 11 residues. CDR3 nucleotide sequence: TGCAGTGCTGGGCAGAACTACGAGCAGTACGTC. Its translation: CSAGQNYEQYV.

The chain links TRBV6-5 to TRBJ1-3, with 7 bases lining up with TRBD1. V trimming: 6 bases; J trimming: 0 bases; junction bases outside the gene matches: 5. Germline V gives CDR1 MNHEY, CDR2 SVGAGI. CDR3 length: 15 amino acids. The CDR3 region is CASSGGTASGNTIYF. The CDR3 DNA sequence: TGTGCCAGCAGCGGTGGGACAGCCTCTGGAAACACCATATATTTT.

The chain couples TRBV19 to TRBJ1-1, with unresolved D. The CDR3 spans 15 residues. V was clipped by 3 bases and J by 0 bases, with 11 bases between them. Germline CDR1 and CDR2: LNHDA and SQIVND (reference sequence). The chain's CDR3 is CASSMRPRVNTEAFF. The CDR3 coding sequence is TGTGCCAGTAGTATGCGTCCGAGGGTGAACACTGAAGCTTTCTTT.

The rearrangement uses TRBV6-5 and TRBJ2-2; no clear D gene. The CDR3 extends over 12 amino acids. The ends were cut back, 6 bases at V and 3 bases at J, with 5 bases in the middle. Germline CDR1 is MNHEY and CDR2 is SVGAGI. CDR3 sequence (DNA): TGTGCCAGCAGGTTCGACACCGGGGAGCTGTTTTTT. This sequence encodes CASRFDTGELFF.

The chain is built from TRBV29-1 and TRBJ1-1; 8 nucleotides agree with TRBD1. The CDR3 consists of 16 residues. CDR1 is SQVTM and CDR2 is ANQGSEA in the germline V gene. V dropped 7 bases and J dropped 4; count of bases not matched to a gene: 17. CDR3 amino acids: CSAQGAPGGRSTEAFF. The CDR3 DNA is TGCAGCGCCCAGGGGGCGCCGGGGGGAAGAAGCACTGAAGCTTTCTTT.

The chain combines TRBV19 with TRBJ2-7, with 9 bases lining up with TRBD1. J was trimmed by 1 base and V by 1 base; bases with no gene match: 2. The CDR3 sequence is 15 residues long. From germline, CDR1 is LNHDA and CDR2 SQIVND (reference sequence). The DNA for the CDR3 is TGTGCCAGTAGTATAGGACAGGGGGTGTCCTACGAGCAGTACTTC. The encoded protein is CASSIGQGVSYEQYF.

The rearrangement links TRBV5-8 to TRBJ1-1; D not certain. Germline assignment: CDR1 SGHTS and CDR2 YDEGEE. Between the trimmed V and J ends, which lost 6 bases and 2 bases, there was a span of 8 bases. This CDR3 is built from 12 residues. CDR3: CASIAGNTEAFF. The CDR3, as DNA: TGTGCCAGCATCGCGGGTAACACTGAAGCTTTCTTT. Complete variable domain (other parts from reference TRBV5-8 and TRBJ1-1): EAGVTQSPTHLIKTRGQQATLRCSPISGHTSVYWYQQALGLGLQFLLWYDEGEERNRGNFPPRFSGRQFPNYSSELNVNALELEDSALYLCASIAGNTEAFFGQGTRLTVV.

This chain joins TRBV6-5 and TRBJ1-1; weak D call: TRBD1 (5 bases). This CDR3 is built from 15 residues. The V gene's germline CDR1 is MNHEY and CDR2 SVGAGI. Trimming shortened V by 8 bases and J by 0 bases, and 16 bases separated the two germline ends. The CDR3 coding sequence is TGTGCCAGCGGATTAAGGGCAGGGATGAACACTGAAGCTTTCTTT. Amino acid sequence: CASGLRAGMNTEAFF.

V and J are TRBV10-3 and TRBJ2-3; 9 bases are shared with TRBD2. Germline values: CDR1 ENHRY, CDR2 SYGVKD. CDR3 length: 15 amino acids. V lost 5 bases, J lost 6 bases, and 9 bases stayed unmatched. CDR3 in DNA: TGTGCCATCAGTCATTTAGCGGGGGCCGCCGATACGCAGTATTTT. Protein product: CAISHLAGAADTQYF.

The CDR3 coding sequence is TGTGCCAGCAGGTCGACAGAGGCTAACTATGGCTACACCTTC. Translating gives CASRSTEANYGYTF. V and J are TRBV6-5 and TRBJ1-2; a weak D match, TRBD1 (5 bases). CDR1 is MNHEY, CDR2 SVGAGI, per germline. Trimming took off 6 bases at V and 0 bases at J, with 11 bases between the two ends. CDR3 length: 14 residues.